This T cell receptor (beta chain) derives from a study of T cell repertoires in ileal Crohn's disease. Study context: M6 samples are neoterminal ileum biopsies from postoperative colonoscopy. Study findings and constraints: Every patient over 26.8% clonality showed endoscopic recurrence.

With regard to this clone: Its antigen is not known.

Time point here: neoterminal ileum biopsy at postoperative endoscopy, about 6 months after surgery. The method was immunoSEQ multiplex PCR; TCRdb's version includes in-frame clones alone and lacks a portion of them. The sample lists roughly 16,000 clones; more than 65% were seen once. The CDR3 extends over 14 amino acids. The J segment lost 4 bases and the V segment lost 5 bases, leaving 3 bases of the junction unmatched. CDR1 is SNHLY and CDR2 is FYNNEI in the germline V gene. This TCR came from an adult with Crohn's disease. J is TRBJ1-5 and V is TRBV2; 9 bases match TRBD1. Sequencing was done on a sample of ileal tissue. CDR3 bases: TGTGCCAGCAGTTTGGACAGGGGAAATCAGCCCCAGCATTTT. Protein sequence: CASSLDRGNQPQHF.